This T cell receptor (beta chain) was retrieved from a study of T cells expressing NK-cell markers. Turning to the study itself: Cells sorted as CD3+CD56+NKG2C+, CD3+CD56+NKG2C- and CD3+CD56-NKG2C+ T cells supplied the TCR beta repertoires. One of eight sequenced donors was HCMV-seronegative; the other seven were seropositive. Regarding the study as a whole: Certain NKG2C+ T cell clones were expanded, and their HCMV specificity remained unclear. The CD3+CD56-NKG2C+ fraction of a few donors was also led by these clonotypes.

TCRdb re-called the 5' RACE reads; every CDR3 protein appears as one record, without DNA. Listed are about 540,000 distinct CDR3 sequences; 3% to 4.5% falls within the top ten. Of note for this clonotype: Its antigen is not known.

The CDR3 spans 16 residues. CDR1 is SEHNR, CDR2 FQNEAQ, per germline (reference sequence). This TCR was sampled from a man younger than 35 in good health. The sequenced sample was blood T cells: a sorted CD56 or NKG2C T cell subset, CD4+ or CD8+ T cells, or bulk PBMC T cells (not recorded which). This chain links TRBV7-9 with TRBJ1-5; TCRdb designates TRBD1, a call that cannot be tested without DNA. The CDR3 loop reads CASSSEPGVGNQPQHF. Using reference TRBV7-9 and TRBJ1-5 for the parts outside the CDR3, the full variable domain is DTGVSQNPRHKITKRGQNVTFRCDPISEHNRLYWYRQTLGQGPEFLTYFQNEAQLEKSRLLSDRFSAERPKGSFSTLEIQRTEQGDSAMYLCASSSEPGVGNQPQHFGDGTRLSIL.